Presented here are 24 T cell receptor beta chains from one specimen sequenced in a study of OX40 agonist ivuxolimab in advanced cancers. The protocol was immunoSEQ multiplex PCR, while the TCRdb copy is restricted to in-frame clones and leaves out a portion. The sample includes about 82,000 clones, approximately 90% of them seen just once. The sequences come from CD4+ or CD8+ T cells sorted from blood, collected in a trial of the OX40 agonist ivuxolimab. The receptors originated from an adult with an advanced solid tumor such as melanoma, head and neck, liver or kidney cancer.

The rearrangement uses TRBV5-1 and TRBJ2-7, with TRBD1 as a possible D gene (6 bases). V lost 4 bases and J lost 4, with 12 bases in between. Germline V gives CDR1 SGHRS, CDR2 YFSETQ. The CDR3 length is 13 residues. The CDR3 region has the DNA TGCGCCAGCAGCGGTCAGGGGCTGTACGAGCAGTACTTC. This translates into CASSGQGLYEQYF.

This chain connects TRBV5-1 to TRBJ2-5; TRBD1 is a possible D gene (6 bases). Germline V gene sequence: CDR1 SGHRS, CDR2 YFSETQ. This CDR3 is 15 amino acids long. Between the trimmed V and J ends, which lost 4 bases and 5 bases, there was a span of 18 bases. CDR3 sequence (DNA): TGCGCCAGCAGCCAAGCTACAGGGCAAGGGGAGACCCAGTACTTC. It translates to CASSQATGQGETQYF.

The rearrangement links TRBV29-1 to TRBJ2-1; D is ambiguous. Between the trimmed V and J ends, which lost 3 bases and 5 bases, there was a span of 11 bases. Germline V gene data show CDR1 as SQVTM and CDR2 as ANQGSEA. The CDR3 spans 13 residues. CDR3 sequence: CSVDSPFDNEQFF. DNA for the CDR3: TGCAGCGTTGACTCCCCTTTTGACAATGAGCAGTTCTTC.

This clone turned up a few times. The chain employs TRBV5-5 and TRBJ2-2, with D maybe TRBD2 (5 bases). The CDR3 consists of 16 residues. Trimming shortened V by 0 bases and J by 0 bases, and 9 bases separated the two germline ends. Germline lookup yields CDR1 SGHKS and CDR2 YYEKEE (reference sequence). This chain's CDR3 is CASSLVTAANTGELFF. The CDR3 DNA reads TGTGCCAGCAGCTTGGTAACAGCGGCGAACACCGGGGAGCTGTTTTTT.

The chain has TRBV5-1 and TRBJ2-7; TRBD2 agrees at 10 bases. Trimming cost V 0 bases and J 7 bases; bases outside gene matches: 4. Germline V CDR1 and CDR2: SGHRS, YFSETQ. The CDR3 totals 14 residues. Here the CDR3 reads CASSLGSGRGEQYF. The CDR3 bases are TGCGCCAGCAGCTTGGGCAGCGGGAGGGGTGAGCAGTACTTC.

This chain connects TRBV7-9 to TRBJ2-1; 8 bases map to TRBD2. The CDR3 covers 13 residues. Germline V lookup: CDR1 SEHNR, CDR2 FQNEAQ (reference sequence). Losses at the gene ends were 4 bases for V and 7 bases for J; bases not matched to a gene: 3. The CDR3 DNA is TGTGCCAGCAGCTCGAGCGGGAGTAATGAGCAGTTCTTC. Its translation is CASSSSGSNEQFF.

The V and J genes are TRBV25-1 and TRBJ1-2; D uncertain. The CDR3 runs to 12 residues. The ends were cut back, 1 base at V and 4 bases at J, with 4 bases in the middle. The germline CDR1 and CDR2 sequences are MGHDK and SYGVNS. The DNA of the CDR3 is TGTGCCAGCAGTGAATTTCCCTATGGCTACACCTTC. Translated: CASSEFPYGYTF.

The chain employs TRBV28 and TRBJ2-3, with 9 bases matching TRBD2. Unmatched junction bases numbered 6, after V lost 8 bases and J lost 3 bases. The CDR3 contains 14 residues. Germline V lookup: CDR1 MDHEN, CDR2 SYDVKM. The CDR3 DNA reads TGTGCCAGCGAGGCGGGAGGGGGTACAGATACGCAGTATTTT. Its protein product is CASEAGGGTDTQYF.

V and J are TRBV28 and TRBJ1-2; 7 bases line up with TRBD1. Germline assignment: CDR1 MDHEN and CDR2 SYDVKM. The junction had 7 bases not matched to a gene; V was cut back by 7 bases and J by 5 bases. This CDR3 is 13 amino acids long. The CDR3 region is CASTPQGIYGYTF. DNA for the CDR3: TGTGCCAGCACTCCACAGGGGATATATGGCTACACCTTC.

The chain combines TRBV19 with TRBJ1-6; D gene unclear. Deletions cut 3 bases from V and 3 bases from J, with 6 bases between. This CDR3 has 14 residues. The germline V gene encodes CDR1 LNHDA and CDR2 SQIVND (reference sequence). CDR3 coding DNA: TGTGCCAGTAGTATTCTCAGCTATAATTCACCCCTCCACTTT. Its protein product is CASSILSYNSPLHF.

The gene calls are TRBV25-1 and TRBJ1-2, with 7 bases that match TRBD1. The CDR3 totals 12 residues. After removal of 4 bases from V and 10 bases from J, the junction contained 6 bases not matched to a gene. CDR1 is MGHDK, CDR2 SYGVNS, per germline. As DNA, the CDR3 is TGTGCCAGCAGTGGCCCCGACAGGGCCTACACCTTC. Translating gives CASSGPDRAYTF.

The CDR3: CASSTWTGSSYNEQFF. CDR3 coding DNA: TGTGCCAGCAGTACCTGGACAGGGAGCTCCTACAATGAGCAGTTCTTC. This chain links TRBV28 with TRBJ2-1, with 8 positions matching TRBD1. Losses at the gene ends were 5 bases for V and 0 bases for J; bases not matched to a gene: 6. In germline, CDR1 is MDHEN, CDR2 SYDVKM. The CDR3 runs to 16 residues.

This clone was recorded a few times. This chain connects TRBV29-1 to TRBJ1-3, with D maybe TRBD1 (5 bases). The CDR3 covers 13 residues. The germline V and J ends were trimmed by 6 bases and 3 bases, with 12 bases remaining between them. Germline loops: CDR1 SQVTM, CDR2 ANQGSEA. This CDR3 is CSVGAISGNTIYF. In DNA form, the CDR3 reads TGCAGCGTCGGGGCGATTAGTGGAAACACCATATATTTT.

The chain has TRBV5-1 and TRBJ1-1; D is perhaps TRBD1 (5 bases). Trimming pared 2 bases from V and 4 bases from J, leaving 15 bases between. This CDR3 has 15 amino acids. Looked up from germline, CDR1 is SGHRS and CDR2 is YFSETQ. The CDR3 protein is CASSFSGGDSTEAFF. CDR3 nucleotides: TGCGCCAGCAGCTTCTCGGGGGGAGACAGCACTGAAGCTTTCTTT. The full variable domain, with the rest looked up from reference TRBV5-1 and TRBJ1-1, is KAGVTQTPRYLIKTRGQQVTLSCSPISGHRSVSWYQQTPGQGLQFLFEYFSETQRNKGNFPGRFSGRQFSNSRSEMNVSTLELGDSALYLCASSFSGGDSTEAFFGQGTRLTVV.

J is TRBJ2-7 and V is TRBV6-5; TRBD2 matches 11 bases. The V gene's germline CDR1 is MNHEY and CDR2 SVGAGI. V shed 3 bases and J 4 bases; nucleotides not matched to a gene: 5. This CDR3 has 15 amino acids. The CDR3 region has the DNA TGTGCCAGCAGTTATCTTCTAGCGGGAGGATACGAGCAGTACTTC. This translates into CASSYLLAGGYEQYF.

This chain connects TRBV2 to TRBJ2-1; either TRBD1 or TRBD2 may supply D (5 bases each). V lost 9 bases and J lost 2, with 14 bases in between. The germline V gene encodes CDR1 SNHLY and CDR2 FYNNEI. This CDR3 is built from 14 residues. The CDR3 DNA is TGTGCCAGTACCCCGGGACGCACCTACAATGAGCAGTTCTTC. It is translated as CASTPGRTYNEQFF.

This sequence joins TRBV5-1 and TRBJ2-3, with 12 bases aligning to TRBD2. Trimming took 4 bases from V and 0 from J; bases not matched to a gene: 3. CDR3 length equals 16 residues. Germline lookup yields CDR1 SGHRS and CDR2 YFSETQ. The CDR3 nucleotides are TGCGCCAGCAGCGTAGGACTAGCGGGAAGCACAGATACGCAGTATTTT. As protein: CASSVGLAGSTDTQYF.

The gene calls are TRBV14 and TRBJ2-1; D gene uncertain. Looked up from germline, CDR1 is SGHDN and CDR2 is FVKESK. Trimming removed 1 base from V and 3 bases from J, with 13 bases in between. This CDR3 comprises 16 residues. CDR3 nucleotides: TGTGCCAGCAGCCAAGGTAAACATAACGTCTACAATGAGCAGTTCTTC. Residues: CASSQGKHNVYNEQFF.

V and J are TRBV28 and TRBJ2-4, with 7 positions matching TRBD2. The V gene end was trimmed by 1 base and the J gene end by 0 bases; junction bases not matched to a gene: 3. The CDR3 has 16 amino acids. Germline V gene lookup returns CDR1 MDHEN and CDR2 SYDVKM. The CDR3 DNA is TGTGCCAGCAGTTTATCGGGGGGTCTAGCCAAAAACATTCAGTACTTC. It encodes CASSLSGGLAKNIQYF.

The DNA for the CDR3 is TGTGCCAGCAGTTCCGTAGCGGGAGGGCTTATCTACGAGCAGTACTTC. It codes for CASSSVAGGLIYEQYF. The gene calls are TRBV28 and TRBJ2-7; 11 bases match TRBD2. After removal of 4 bases from V and 3 bases from J, the junction contained 8 bases not matched to a gene. The CDR3 has 16 amino acids. Per the germline V gene, CDR1 is MDHEN and CDR2 is SYDVKM.

The V call is TRBV18, the J call TRBJ2-5, with TRBD2 identical over 7 bases. The trim removed 0 bases at V and 1 base at J, leaving 2 bases unmatched. CDR3 length equals 15 residues. Germline V lookup: CDR1 KGHSH, CDR2 LQKENI. The chain's CDR3 is CASSPPGLSQETQYF. The CDR3 DNA sequence: TGTGCCAGCTCACCACCGGGACTAAGCCAAGAGACCCAGTACTTC.

V is TRBV4-1 and J is TRBJ1-1; 8 nucleotides line up with TRBD1. J was trimmed by 6 bases and V by 1 base; bases with no gene match: 4. This CDR3 region has 14 residues. Germline V lookup: CDR1 MGHRA, CDR2 YSYEKL. This CDR3 reads CASSQAPGGSEAFF. The CDR3 DNA reads TGCGCCAGCAGCCAAGCCCCAGGGGGCTCTGAAGCTTTCTTT.

V and J are TRBV5-1 and TRBJ1-3; no definite D call. Trimming removed 0 bases from V and 0 bases from J, with 7 bases in between. Germline values: CDR1 SGHRS, CDR2 YFSETQ. This CDR3 has 15 residues. The CDR3 nucleotides are TGCGCCAGCAGCTTGGGTGATCTCTCTGGAAACACCATATATTTT. It is translated as CASSLGDLSGNTIYF.

The V and J genes are TRBV30 and TRBJ2-1; D uncertain. Trimming shortened V by 0 bases and J by 6 bases, and 12 bases separated the two germline ends. The germline gives CDR1 GTSNPN, CDR2 SVGIG (reference sequence). The CDR3 runs 14 residues. The chain's CDR3 is CAWSVWPSGNEQFF. The CDR3 DNA reads TGTGCCTGGAGTGTATGGCCCTCAGGCAATGAGCAGTTCTTC.